Following are 22 T cell receptor beta chains from one sample sequenced in a study of early T cells in non-severe SARS-CoV-2 infection. TCRdb processed the 5' RACE reads anew with MiXCR; each CDR3 protein has one entry. The sample has about 80,000 distinct CDR3 sequences, 9% to 14% seen once. Sample: whole blood. The receptors come from an adult who was a healthcare worker with PCR-confirmed SARS-CoV-2 infection or an uninfected control (not recorded which).

This clonotype was counted many times. The rearrangement joins TRBV2 to TRBJ2-7; D is ambiguous. Trimming stripped 6 bases from V and 6 bases from J, with 15 bases between. This CDR3 contains 13 residues. CDR1 is SNHLY and CDR2 is FYNNEI in the germline V gene. This chain's CDR3 is CASSRTEESEQYF. DNA of the CDR3: TGTGCCAGCAGCCGGACGGAAGAGAGCGAGCAGTACTTC.

The sample holds many counts of this clonotype. The chain recombines TRBV18 with TRBJ1-1, with unresolved D. Trimming removed 3 bases from V and 0 bases from J, with 5 bases in between. This CDR3 has 13 amino acids. Germline V gene sequence: CDR1 KGHSH, CDR2 LQKENI. The chain's CDR3 is CASSPDLNTEAFF. The CDR3 DNA follows: TGTGCCAGCTCACCTGACCTGAACACTGAAGCTTTCTTT.

This clonotype was seen a few times. This sequence joins TRBV10-2 and TRBJ2-6; D tentatively reads TRBD1 or TRBD2 (6 bases each). This CDR3 comprises 15 residues. V was clipped by 4 bases and J by 2 bases, with 9 bases between them. Germline V gene lookup returns CDR1 WSHSY and CDR2 SAAADI. The CDR3: CASSVGGPGANVLTF. Written as DNA, the CDR3 is TGCGCCAGCAGTGTCGGGGGCCCTGGGGCCAACGTCCTGACTTTC.

This clonotype showed up many times. J is TRBJ1-1 and V is TRBV11-3; maybe TRBD1 (5 bases). CDR3 length: 16 amino acids. V lost 4 bases, J lost 3 bases, and 18 bases lay in between. From germline, CDR1 is SGHNT and CDR2 YENEEA. The CDR3 spells CASSSMTPQGDTEAFF. The CDR3 DNA reads as TGTGCCAGCAGCTCAATGACCCCCCAAGGGGACACTGAAGCTTTCTTT.

This clonotype was seen more than once but under ten times. The V call is TRBV5-6, the J call TRBJ1-1; D uncertain. CDR1 and CDR2 from the germline V gene are SGHDT and YYEEEE. The CDR3 is made up of 15 amino acids. Deletions cut 3 bases from V and 2 bases from J, with 14 bases between. The DNA of the CDR3 is TGTGCCAGCAGCTACCTCCAGGTTTCAAACACTGAAGCTTTCTTT. Translated, it gives CASSYLQVSNTEAFF.

This clonotype was seen ten or more times. The CDR3 DNA is TGTGCCAGCAGCCCACAGGGGAACACTGAAGCTTTCTTT. Translated: CASSPQGNTEAFF. The rearrangement uses TRBV7-9 and TRBJ1-1; D may be TRBD1 (6 bases). CDR3 length: 13 residues. V was shortened by 5 bases and J by 1 base, with 8 bases between the two germline ends. Per the germline V gene, CDR1 is SEHNR and CDR2 is FQNEAQ (reference sequence). The full variable domain, with the rest looked up from reference TRBV7-9 and TRBJ1-1, is DTGVSQNPRHKITKRGQNVTFRCDPISEHNRLYWYRQTLGQGPEFLTYFQNEAQLEKSRLLSDRFSAERPKGSFSTLEIQRTEQGDSAMYLCASSPQGNTEAFFGQGTRLTVV.

This clonotype was picked up many times. The chain uses TRBV19 and TRBJ2-5, with 11 bases fitting TRBD2. Per the germline V gene, CDR1 is LNHDA and CDR2 is SQIVND (reference sequence). The CDR3 is 15 residues long. Trimming removed 3 bases from V and 4 bases from J; junction bases left unmatched: 4. CDR3 DNA: TGTGCCAGTAGTATTCGACTAGCGGGAACAGAGACCCAGTACTTC. This translates into CASSIRLAGTETQYF. The variable domain in full, with the rest retrieved from reference TRBV19 and TRBJ2-5, is DGGITQSPKYLFRKEGQNVTLSCEQNLNHDAMYWYRQDPGQGLRLIYYSQIVNDFQKGDIAEGYSVSREKKESFPLTVTSAQKNPTAFYLCASSIRLAGTETQYFGPGTRLLVL.

The table lists this clonotype with many counts. This chain connects TRBV27 to TRBJ1-6; D is uncertain. The germline V gene has CDR1 MNHEY and CDR2 SMNVEV (reference sequence). The CDR3 spans 15 residues. The V gene lost 2 bases and the J gene lost 10 bases, with 15 bases spanning the gap. CDR3 coding DNA: TGTGCCAGCAGTTTAGAGTGGGGTGTACGATCACCCCTCCACTTT. It specifies CASSLEWGVRSPLHF.

The gene calls are TRBV5-1 and TRBJ2-5; D ambiguous. Germline V gene data show CDR1 as SGHRS and CDR2 as YFSETQ. Trimming stripped 0 bases from V and 0 bases from J, with 3 bases between. This CDR3 comprises 13 residues. The CDR3 loop reads CASSLAYQETQYF. For the CDR3, the DNA is TGCGCCAGCAGCTTGGCGTACCAAGAGACCCAGTACTTC.

The chain couples TRBV9 to TRBJ2-2; D is unresolved. Germline CDR1 is SGDLS and CDR2 is YYNGEE. The V end lost 4 bases, the J end lost 5 bases, and 9 bases lay between the germline ends. The CDR3 spans 13 residues. The chain's CDR3 is CASSSVPTGELFF. The CDR3 bases are TGTGCCAGCAGCTCCGTACCAACCGGGGAGCTGTTTTTT.

The CDR3 protein is CASSGSGRLHTDTQYF. CDR3 DNA sequence: TGCGCCAGCAGCGGTAGCGGGAGACTACACACAGATACGCAGTATTTT. The chain uses TRBV5-1 and TRBJ2-3, with 9 bases aligning to TRBD2. Germline V gene data show CDR1 as SGHRS and CDR2 as YFSETQ. The CDR3 extends over 16 amino acids. V lost 4 bases and J lost 2; bases outside the gene matches: 8.

This clonotype turned up a few times. The chain uses TRBV24-1 and TRBJ1-2, with no clear D. CDR1 KGHDR and CDR2 SFDVKD come from the germline V gene. The germline V and J ends were trimmed by 4 bases and 5 bases, with 16 bases remaining between them. The CDR3 contains 15 residues. The DNA of the CDR3 is TGTGCCACCAGTGACCCTCAAAACTTCTTTTATGGCTACACCTTC. It translates to CATSDPQNFFYGYTF.

This clonotype was seen more than once but under ten times. V is TRBV29-1 and J is TRBJ1-1, with a weak D call TRBD1 (5 bases). The CDR3 is 12 residues long. Germline CDR1 is SQVTM and CDR2 is ANQGSEA. The V end was cut by 4 bases, the J end by 3 bases, with 9 bases between. In DNA, the CDR3 is TGCAGCGTTGGTGAGGGGTACACTGAAGCTTTCTTT. Amino acid sequence: CSVGEGYTEAFF.

This clonotype was counted once. The chain recombines TRBV4-1 with TRBJ1-1; TRBD1 matches 7 bases. The germline V gene encodes CDR1 MGHRA and CDR2 YSYEKL. The CDR3 runs 14 residues. V shed 5 bases and J 6 bases; nucleotides not matched to a gene: 9. CDR3 nucleotide sequence: TGCGCCAGCAGCTCGCGGACAGGATCCCCTGAAGCTTTCTTT. It translates to CASSSRTGSPEAFF.

This clonotype was found many times. The chain is built from TRBV6-1 and TRBJ1-5, with D perhaps matching TRBD1 (6 bases). This CDR3 is built from 17 residues. The V and J ends lost 2 bases and 7 bases respectively, with 21 bases between them. CDR1 MNHNS and CDR2 SASEGT come from the germline V gene. The CDR3 nucleotides read TGTGCCAGCAGTGAACTACAGGGAGGGGGGCTGTACCAGCCCCAGCATTTT. Translating gives CASSELQGGGLYQPQHF.

At least ten counts were recorded for this clonotype. The rearrangement links TRBV4-1 to TRBJ2-2; tentative D call: TRBD2 (5 bases). The CDR3 has 14 residues. Trimming removed 4 bases from V and 6 bases from J, with 12 bases in between. Per the germline V gene, CDR1 is MGHRA and CDR2 is YSYEKL. CDR3 sequence reads: CASSRGAGPGELFF. The CDR3 DNA sequence: TGCGCCAGCAGCCGGGGTGCGGGCCCCGGGGAGCTGTTTTTT.

At least ten counts were recorded for this clonotype. The chain joins TRBV7-9 to TRBJ1-1; tentatively, D is TRBD1 (5 bases). The V gene's germline CDR1 is SEHNR and CDR2 FQNEAQ (reference sequence). The CDR3 contains 15 residues. Trimming took 3 bases from V and 3 from J, leaving 14 bases between them. The CDR3 DNA sequence: TGTGCCAGCAGCTTGCAGGGTCCTAGGGACACTGAAGCTTTCTTT. Translation gives CASSLQGPRDTEAFF.

The chain has TRBV12-3 or TRBV12-4 and TRBJ1-1; TRBD1 matches at 10 bases. V was clipped by 5 bases and J by 0 bases; unmatched bases: 12. This CDR3 has 18 amino acids. The CDR3 loop is CASSPTGGLLLLNTEAFF. In DNA form, the CDR3 reads TGTGCCAGCAGTCCGACAGGGGGCCTTCTCTTATTGAACACTGAAGCTTTCTTT.

The V and J genes are TRBV18 and TRBJ2-7; D possibly corresponds to TRBD1 (6 bases). The CDR3 sequence is 13 residues long. V shed 3 bases and J shed 6 bases, with 12 bases lying between them. CDR1 KGHSH and CDR2 LQKENI come from the germline V gene. The CDR3 reads CASSPTGTGEQYF. The CDR3, as DNA: TGTGCCAGCTCACCGACAGGCACCGGCGAGCAGTACTTC.

Note on this clonotype: This may be a read error, as it is one base from a much larger clone. V usage is TRBV29-1 and J usage is TRBJ2-5; D gene uncertain. The CDR3 is 12 residues long. The germline V gene has CDR1 SQVTM and CDR2 ANQGSEA. The V gene lost 4 bases and the J gene lost 1 base, with 7 bases spanning the gap. The CDR3 protein is CSVVGGQETQYF. CDR3 nucleotides: TGCAGCGTTGTCGGCGGCCAAGAGACCCAGTACTTC.

This clonotype has a count of ten or more. The chain recombines TRBV28 with TRBJ2-3; 8 nucleotides line up with TRBD1. Per the germline V gene, CDR1 is MDHEN and CDR2 is SYDVKM. The CDR3 is 13 residues long. V shed 4 bases, J shed 5 bases, and the junction held 2 bases outside the gene matches. The CDR3 region is CASSWTGIDTQYF. The DNA of the CDR3 is TGTGCCAGCAGTTGGACAGGGATAGATACGCAGTATTTT.

V and J are TRBV5-1 and TRBJ2-7, with 7 bases that match TRBD1. The CDR3 is made up of 17 amino acids. Germline V gene sequence: CDR1 SGHRS, CDR2 YFSETQ. The V segment lost 4 bases and the J segment 1 base; nucleotides outside the gene matches: 14. This CDR3 is CASSPPLRTGISYEQYF. The CDR3 nucleotides are TGCGCCAGCAGCCCGCCCCTTCGGACAGGTATATCCTACGAGCAGTACTTC.